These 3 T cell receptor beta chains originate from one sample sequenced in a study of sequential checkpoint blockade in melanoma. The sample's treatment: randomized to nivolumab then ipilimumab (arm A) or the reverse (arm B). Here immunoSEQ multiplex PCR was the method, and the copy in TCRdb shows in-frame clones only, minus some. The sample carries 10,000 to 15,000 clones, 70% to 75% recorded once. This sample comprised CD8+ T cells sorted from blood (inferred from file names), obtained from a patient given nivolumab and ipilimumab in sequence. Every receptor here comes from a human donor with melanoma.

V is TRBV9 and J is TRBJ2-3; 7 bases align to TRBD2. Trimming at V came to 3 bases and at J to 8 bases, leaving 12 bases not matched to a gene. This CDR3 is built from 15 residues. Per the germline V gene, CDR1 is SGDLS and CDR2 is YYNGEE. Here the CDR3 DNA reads TGTGCCAGCAGCGCGGGGAAGGGAGGGCTAAGTACGCAGTATTTT. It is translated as CASSAGKGGLSTQYF. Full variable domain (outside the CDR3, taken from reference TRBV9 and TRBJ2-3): DSGVTQTPKHLITATGQRVTLRCSPRSGDLSVYWYQQSLDQGLQFLIQYYNGEERAKGNILERFSAQQFPDLHSELNLSSLELGDSALYFCASSAGKGGLSTQYFGPGTRLTVL.

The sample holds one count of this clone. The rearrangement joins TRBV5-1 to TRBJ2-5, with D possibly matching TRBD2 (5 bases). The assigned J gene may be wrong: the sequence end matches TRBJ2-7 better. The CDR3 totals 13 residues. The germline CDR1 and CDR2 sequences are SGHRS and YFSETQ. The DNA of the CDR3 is TGCGCCAGCAGCCCGGACTTGCCGGCCGAGCAGTACTTC. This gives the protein CASSPDLPAEQYF.

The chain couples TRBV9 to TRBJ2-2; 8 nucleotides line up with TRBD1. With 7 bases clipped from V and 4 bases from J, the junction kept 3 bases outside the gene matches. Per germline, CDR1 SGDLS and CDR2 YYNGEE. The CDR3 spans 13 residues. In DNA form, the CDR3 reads TGTGCCAGCCGACAGGGGAGCACCGGGGAGCTGTTTTTT. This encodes CASRQGSTGELFF.